The rows below give T cell receptor beta chains drawn from one sample of a study of regulatory T cells in long-lasting Graves disease. MiXCR, run by TCRdb on the multiplex PCR reads, gives a single entry per CDR3 protein. This table holds about 470,000 distinct CDR3 sequences, around a fifth found once. The input for sequencing was peripheral blood mononuclear cells (PBMCs), taken when the disease was refractory, from a patient treated with antithyroid drugs. All receptors derive from a female donor with Graves disease. The CDR3 runs from the conserved cysteine through the conserved F or W. D genes are given only for firm matches. Size is stated for part of the rows, as once, few or many counts, or as a class when the clone is expanded.

V gene	D gene	clone size	J gene	CDR3 protein	CDR3 DNA
TRBV6-2/TRBV6-3	-	few	TRBJ2-2	CASSRTARTGELFF	TGTGCCAGCAGTCGGACAGCCCGCACCGGGGAGCTGTTTTTT
TRBV7-9	-	-	TRBJ1-1	CASSLEARTEAFF	TGTGCCAGCAGCTTAGAGGCGCGCACTGAAGCTTTCTTT
TRBV20-1	-	-	TRBJ2-7	CSATKTYEQYF	TGCAGTGCTACCAAAACCTACGAGCAGTACTTC
TRBV6-2/TRBV6-3	-	few	TRBJ2-2	CASSLQAGELFF	TGTGCCAGCAGTCTACAGGCAGGGGAGCTGTTTTTT
TRBV29-1	-	few	TRBJ1-4	CSVDGGIAGEKLFF	TGCAGCGTTGACGGGGGGATTGCAGGTGAAAAACTGTTTTTT
TRBV29-1	TRBD2	few	TRBJ2-5	CSVLGGYQETQYF	TGCAGCGTTCTGGGGGGGTACCAAGAGACCCAGTACTTC
TRBV19	-	few	TRBJ2-7	CASSAGQPIDEQYF	TGTGCCAGTAGCGCGGGACAGCCGATCGACGAGCAGTACTTC
TRBV2	-	many	TRBJ1-1	CASRRDNNLNTEAFF	TGTGCCAGCAGACGGGACAACAATTTGAACACTGAAGCTTTCTTT
TRBV28	-	-	TRBJ2-7	CASSSQGTDSYEQYF	TGTGCCAGCAGTTCGCAGGGAACCGACTCCTACGAGCAGTACTTC
TRBV12-3/TRBV12-4	-	many	TRBJ1-2	CASSLGQGLTYGYTF	TGTGCCAGCAGTTTAGGGCAGGGATTGACGTATGGCTACACCTTC
TRBV28	-	many	TRBJ2-7	CASLEPGVRSYEQYF	TGTGCCAGCCTGGAACCGGGCGTGAGGTCCTACGAGCAGTACTTC
TRBV19	-	-	TRBJ2-7	CASQKYAAQYF	TGTGCCTCTCAGAAATACGCGGCGCAGTACTTC
TRBV12-3/TRBV12-4	-	many	TRBJ1-2	CASSISGLMDGYTF	TGTGCCAGCAGCATATCGGGCCTTATGGATGGCTACACCTTC
TRBV5-5	-	few	TRBJ1-1	CASSLAVGIGSNTEAFF	TGTGCCAGCAGCTTGGCTGTGGGAATTGGGTCGAACACTGAAGCTTTCTTT
TRBV30	-	few	TRBJ2-7	CAWSVGLTYEQYF	TGTGCCTGGAGTGTGGGACTGACCTACGAGCAGTACTTC
TRBV6-5	TRBD2	many	TRBJ2-4	CASSYPGLAESKNIQYF	TGTGCCAGCAGTTACCCGGGACTAGCGGAGTCAAAAAACATTCAGTACTTC
TRBV7-9	TRBD1	-	TRBJ1-1	CASSTGQGPLADTEAFF	TGTGCCAGCAGCACCGGACAGGGACCACTCGCGGACACTGAAGCTTTCTTT
TRBV24-1	-	-	TRBJ2-2	CATSEVYGAGLNTGELFF	TGTGCCACCAGTGAAGTTTACGGCGCGGGGCTGAACACCGGGGAGCTGTTTTTT
TRBV9	TRBD1	few	TRBJ2-2	CASSSLQGTGELFF	TGTGCCAGCAGCTCGCTACAGGGGACCGGGGAGCTGTTTTTT
TRBV2	-	many	TRBJ2-7	CASDTSYEQYF	TGTGCCAGCGACACCTCCTACGAGCAGTACTTC
TRBV20-1	-	-	TRBJ2-2	CSARESQSGELFF	TGCAGTGCTAGAGAGAGTCAGAGCGGGGAGCTGTTTTTT
TRBV29-1	-	-	TRBJ2-3	CSVDGGNTDTQYF	TGCAGCGTTGACGGCGGAAACACAGATACGCAGTATTTT
TRBV7-2	-	many	TRBJ2-2	CASSLAPITGELFF	TGTGCCAGCAGCTTAGCGCCGATCACCGGGGAGCTGTTTTTT